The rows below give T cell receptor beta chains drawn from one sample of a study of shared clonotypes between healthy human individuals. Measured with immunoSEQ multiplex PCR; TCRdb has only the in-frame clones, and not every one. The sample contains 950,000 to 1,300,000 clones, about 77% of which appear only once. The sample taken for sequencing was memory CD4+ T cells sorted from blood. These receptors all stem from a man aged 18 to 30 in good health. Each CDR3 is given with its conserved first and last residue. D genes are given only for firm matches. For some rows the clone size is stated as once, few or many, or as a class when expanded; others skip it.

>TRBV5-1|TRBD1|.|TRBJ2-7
TGCGCCAGCAGCTCAAGACAGGGTACGTTCCACGAGCAGTACTTC
CASSSRQGTFHEQYF
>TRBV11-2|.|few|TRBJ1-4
TGTGCCAGCAGCTTACAGGGTCCCACTAATGAAAAACTGTTTTTT
CASSLQGPTNEKLFF
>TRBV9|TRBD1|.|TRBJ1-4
TGTGCCAGCAGCGTAGATCCTACCTCCGGGACAGGGGGAGGTAATGAAAAACTGTTTTTT
CASSVDPTSGTGGGNEKLFF
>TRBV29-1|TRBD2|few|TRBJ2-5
TGCAGCGTTCAACTTAAGCGGGGGCTCCCCGCAGAGACCCAGTACTTC
CSVQLKRGLPAETQYF
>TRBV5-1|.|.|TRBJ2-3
TGCGCCAGCAGCTTGGCGGGGACCACAGATACGCAGTATTTT
CASSLAGTTDTQYF
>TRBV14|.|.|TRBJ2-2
TGTGCCAGCAGCCAAGATGACATCGCCGCCGGGGAGCTGTTTTTT
CASSQDDIAAGELFF
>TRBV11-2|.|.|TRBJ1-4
TGTGCCAGCAGCCCAAACAGTGGAAAAAATGAAAAACTGTTTTTT
CASSPNSGKNEKLFF
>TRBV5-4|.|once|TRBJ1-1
TGTGCCAGCAGCTCAGACCCAGAGAGCACTGAAGCTTTCTTT
CASSSDPESTEAFF
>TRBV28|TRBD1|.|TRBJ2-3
TGTGCCAGCAGTTTACCGGGACAGGACACAGATACGCAGTATTTT
CASSLPGQDTDTQYF
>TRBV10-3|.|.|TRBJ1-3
TGTGCCATCAGTAGTACAGGGAGGAGAGGGCTCAGGCCTTCCACAAACACCATATATTTT
CAISSTGRRGLRPSTNTIYF
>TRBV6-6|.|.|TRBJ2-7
TGTGCCAGCAAGAGAGGTCTATACGAGCAGTACTTC
CASKRGLYEQYF
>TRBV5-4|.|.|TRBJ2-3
TGTGCCAGCAGCCCCAGGGGCGCGGGGGGCACAGATACGCAGTATTTT
CASSPRGAGGTDTQYF
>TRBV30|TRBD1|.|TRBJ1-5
TGTGCCTGGAGTGTGGGACAGGGGACCTATCAGCCCCAGCATTTT
CAWSVGQGTYQPQHF
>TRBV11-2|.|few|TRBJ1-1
TGTGCCAGCAGCTCCCAGGTCGCCGGGAACACTGAAGCTTTCTTT
CASSSQVAGNTEAFF
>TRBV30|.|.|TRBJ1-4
TGTGCCTGGAGTGGGGGGTTTTGGGAAAAACTGTTTTTT
CAWSGGFWEKLFF
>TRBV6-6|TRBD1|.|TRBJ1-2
TGTGCCAGCAGTAAAGGACAGGGCAGCTATGGCTACACCTTC
CASSKGQGSYGYTF
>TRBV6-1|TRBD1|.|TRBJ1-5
TGTGCCAGCAGTGGATTGGGGGGACAGGGTTTCGATCAGCCCCAGCATTTT
CASSGLGGQGFDQPQHF
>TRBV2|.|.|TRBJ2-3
TGTGCCAGCAGTGGGTGGGCAGGGGGGACAGATACGCAGTATTTT
CASSGWAGGTDTQYF
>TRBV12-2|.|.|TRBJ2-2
TGTGCAAGTCGCTTACGACCCGGGGAGCTGTTTTTT
CASRLRPGELFF
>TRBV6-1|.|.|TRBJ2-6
TGTGCCAGCAGTGTAGGGGGGGCTGGGGCCAACGTCCTGACTTTC
CASSVGGAGANVLTF
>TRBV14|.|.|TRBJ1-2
TGTGCCAGCAGCCAAGATGGGGCTCTGGGCTATGGCTACACCTTC
CASSQDGALGYGYTF
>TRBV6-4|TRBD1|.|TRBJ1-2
TGTGCCAGCAGTGACCCCGACAGGGTCCCTCTCTATGGCTACACCTTC
CASSDPDRVPLYGYTF
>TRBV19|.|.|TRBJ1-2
TGTGCCAGTAGTGGAGGGGTAGGGAGCGGCTACACCTTC
CASSGGVGSGYTF